This is a list of T cell receptor beta chains from one sample in a study of T-cell reconstitution after alpha-beta-depleted transplantation in children. MiXCR, run by TCRdb on the PCR reads, gives a single entry per CDR3 protein. The sample holds 300,000 to 350,000 distinct CDR3 sequences, around 25% seen once. Material: PBMCs, mostly from graft donor cells, obtained 180 days after TCRalphabeta/CD19-depleted stem cell transplant. These receptors were taken from a male patient under 18 who had a stem cell transplant for acute lymphoblastic leukemia, so the T cells may come from the graft donor. Both conserved end residues are part of each CDR3. A D gene is named only where the DNA matches it firmly. Clone sizes are given selectively: once, few, many, or a class where the clone is expanded.

v_call	cdr3_length	d_call	clone_size	j_call	cdr3_aa	cdr3_nt
TRBV9	18	TRBD2	few	TRBJ2-3	CASSVQALPGGSTDTQYF	TGTGCCAGCAGCGTCCAGGCCCTTCCGGGGGGTTCGACAGATACGCAGTATTTT
TRBV7-9	13	-	few	TRBJ2-5	CASSRGTPETQYF	TGTGCCAGCAGCCGGGGGACCCCAGAGACCCAGTACTTC
TRBV20-1	15	-	many	TRBJ1-1	CSARDLERLNTEAFF	TGCAGTGCTAGAGATTTGGAGAGGCTGAACACTGAAGCTTTCTTT
TRBV4-1	17	-	-	TRBJ1-5	CASSHGGGAGTNQPQHF	TGCGCCAGCAGCCATGGGGGAGGGGCAGGTACCAATCAGCCCCAGCATTTT
TRBV4-2	15	-	few	TRBJ2-6	CASSQANSGANVLTF	TGTGCCAGCAGCCAAGCCAACTCTGGGGCCAACGTCCTGACTTTC
TRBV4-1	15	TRBD2	few	TRBJ2-7	CASSQVLAGPYEQYF	TGCGCCAGCAGCCAAGTCCTAGCGGGGCCCTACGAGCAGTACTTC
TRBV19	15	-	few	TRBJ2-5	CASSIDLGGLETQYF	TGTGCCAGTAGTATAGATCTCGGGGGGCTGGAGACCCAGTACTTC
TRBV29-1	14	-	-	TRBJ2-2	CSALEVGHGGELFF	TGCAGCGCCCTTGAGGTGGGGCACGGCGGGGAGCTGTTTTTT
TRBV13	16	TRBD1	-	TRBJ2-2	CASSRGTGFRGGELFF	TGTGCCAGCAGCCGAGGGACAGGGTTCCGGGGCGGGGAGCTGTTTTTT
TRBV27	15	-	-	TRBJ1-1	CASSSSVTGNTEAFF	TGTGCCAGCAGCTCCTCGGTGACAGGGAACACTGAAGCTTTCTTT
TRBV18	13	-	-	TRBJ2-3	CASSPGTADTQYF	TGTGCCAGCTCACCAGGGACGGCAGATACGCAGTATTTT
TRBV20-1	13	-	few	TRBJ2-7	CSVTDPRPHEQYF	TGCAGTGTTACGGACCCTAGGCCCCACGAGCAGTACTTC
TRBV3-1	15	TRBD2	-	TRBJ2-1	CASSQGLAVNNEQFF	TGTGCCAGCAGCCAAGGACTAGCGGTGAACAATGAGCAGTTCTTC
TRBV5-1	16	-	-	TRBJ2-1	CASSLAAPSSYNEQFF	TGCGCCAGCAGCTTGGCAGCGCCTAGCTCCTACAATGAGCAGTTCTTC
TRBV5-1	15	TRBD2	few	TRBJ2-1	CASSLPRGVYNEQFF	TGCGCCAGCAGCTTACCGCGGGGGGTATACAATGAGCAGTTCTTC
TRBV20-1	13	-	-	TRBJ2-5	CSARVGTQETQYF	TGCAGTGCTAGAGTGGGGACCCAAGAGACCCAGTACTTC
TRBV12-3/TRBV12-4	14	-	few	TRBJ2-5	CASSFELLKETQYF	TGTGCCAGCAGTTTCGAGCTATTGAAAGAGACCCAGTACTTC
TRBV18	14	-	few	TRBJ1-1	CASSPLAREAEAFF	TGTGCCAGCTCACCACTCGCGAGGGAGGCTGAAGCTTTCTTT
TRBV27	15	TRBD1	few	TRBJ2-5	CASNPLGTGQETQYF	TGTGCCAGCAACCCCCTGGGGACAGGGCAAGAGACCCAGTACTTC
TRBV28	14	-	few	TRBJ1-3	CASRGTSSGNTIYF	TGTGCCAGCAGGGGGACCTCCTCTGGAAACACCATATATTTT
TRBV24-1	17	TRBD2	-	TRBJ2-5	CATSDWRTSEHQETQYF	TGTGCCACCAGTGATTGGCGGACTAGCGAACACCAAGAGACCCAGTACTTC
TRBV3-1	18	TRBD2	once	TRBJ2-7	CASRPRQTGLAGRGEQYF	TGTGCCAGCAGACCGCGACAGACCGGACTAGCGGGCCGTGGCGAGCAGTACTTC
TRBV5-1	15	TRBD2	few	TRBJ2-3	CASRLAGASTDTQYF	TGCGCCAGCAGGCTAGCGGGAGCGTCTACAGATACGCAGTATTTT
TRBV5-1	11	-	many	TRBJ2-3	CASSRRDTQYF	TGTGCCAGCAGCCGAAGGGATACGCAGTATTTT
TRBV27	14	TRBD1	-	TRBJ1-2	CASSFRGRNYGYTF	TGTGCCAGCAGTTTCAGGGGGCGCAACTATGGCTACACCTTC
TRBV20-1	13	TRBD1	many	TRBJ2-4	CSARPQGENIQYF	TGCAGTGCTAGACCCCAGGGGGAAAACATTCAGTACTTC
TRBV4-1	14	TRBD2	many	TRBJ2-7	CASSQGGGGYEQYF	TGCGCCAGCAGCCAAGGTGGGGGAGGGTACGAGCAGTACTTC
TRBV7-9	16	TRBD2	few	TRBJ2-5	CASSLRLAGEVQTQYF	TGTGCCAGCAGCTTGCGCCTAGCGGGAGAAGTGCAGACCCAGTACTTC
TRBV18	13	-	few	TRBJ2-7	CASSPRVSYEQYF	TGTGCCAGCTCACCGAGGGTCTCCTACGAGCAGTACTTC
TRBV5-6	16	-	many	TRBJ2-4	CASSSLDGFGKNIQYF	TGTGCCAGCAGCTCGCTCGACGGCTTCGGCAAAAACATTCAGTACTTC
TRBV7-9	13	-	-	TRBJ1-1	CASSKQGNTEAFF	TGTGCCAGCAGTAAACAGGGGAACACTGAAGCTTTCTTT
TRBV7-9	13	-	-	TRBJ2-7	CASTSNNSYEQYF	TGTGCCAGCACCTCGAACAACTCCTACGAGCAGTACTTC
TRBV29-1	11	-	many	TRBJ2-7	CSIRDSYEQYF	TGCAGCATCAGGGACTCCTACGAGCAGTACTTC
TRBV7-6	12	-	-	TRBJ2-1	CASSLYRDEQFF	TGTGCCAGCAGCCTTTACAGGGATGAGCAGTTCTTC
TRBV15	18	TRBD1	-	TRBJ1-5	CATSRDRPATGGNQPQHF	TGTGCCACCAGCAGAGACCGCCCCGCGACAGGGGGCAATCAGCCCCAGCATTTT
TRBV18	18	-	few	TRBJ1-1	CASSPTVGGAGTDTEAFF	TGTGCCAGCTCACCCACGGTTGGGGGGGCAGGTACGGACACTGAAGCTTTCTTT
TRBV15	16	-	-	TRBJ2-3	CATSSGGLIHTDTQYF	TGTGCCACCAGCAGTGGCGGGTTAATCCACACAGATACGCAGTATTTT
TRBV12-3/TRBV12-4	12	-	many	TRBJ2-7	CASSLTFYEQYF	TGTGCCAGCAGCCTAACTTTCTACGAGCAGTACTTC
TRBV2	15	TRBD1	-	TRBJ1-4	CASSGTGGQGEKLFF	TGTGCCAGCAGTGGGACAGGGGGCCAAGGGGAAAAACTGTTTTTT
TRBV13	15	-	-	TRBJ2-7	CASSLDRRAFGEQYF	TGTGCCAGCAGCTTAGACAGGAGGGCTTTCGGCGAGCAGTACTTC
TRBV5-1	14	-	few	TRBJ1-2	CASSALQVGHGYTF	TGCGCCAGCAGTGCTTTACAGGTCGGCCATGGCTACACCTTC
TRBV20-1	13	TRBD1	-	TRBJ2-7	CSARLTGSYEQYF	TGCAGTGCTAGACTGACAGGGTCCTACGAGCAGTACTTC
TRBV9	14	-	-	TRBJ1-5	CASSGGSLFQPQHF	TGTGCCAGCAGCGGGGGGAGTCTTTTTCAGCCCCAGCATTTT
TRBV9	15	-	few	TRBJ2-7	CASSIHRDTTYEQYF	TGTGCCAGCAGCATACACCGGGACACCACCTACGAGCAGTACTTC
TRBV5-1	14	-	few	TRBJ2-5	CASSLESTQETQYF	TGCGCCAGCAGCTTGGAGTCTACTCAAGAGACCCAGTACTTC
TRBV20-1	14	-	few	TRBJ1-4	CSADHGVVNEKLFF	TGCAGTGCTGATCATGGTGTTGTTAATGAAAAACTGTTTTTT
TRBV20-1	13	-	many	TRBJ1-5	CSAPRGSNQPQHF	TGCAGTGCTCCCCGGGGGTCCAATCAGCCCCAGCATTTT
TRBV4-2	15	-	-	TRBJ1-1	CASSQERTLGTEAFF	TGTGCCAGCAGCCAAGAAAGGACTTTGGGCACTGAAGCTTTCTTT